This TCR beta chain was sequenced during a study of control samples from healthy donors and cancer patients. This CDR3 contains 13 residues. From germline, CDR1 is WSHSY and CDR2 SAAADI. With 3 bases removed from V and 7 bases from J, the gap between germline ends came to 12 bases. Sequencing used immunoSEQ multiplex PCR; TCRdb keeps in-frame clones, though not all of them. The sample lists 400,000 to 450,000 clones; 80% to 95% were seen once. The receptor comes from a middle-aged man with head and neck cancer. What was sequenced was PBMCs. The chain links TRBV10-2 to TRBJ2-5; D may match TRBD1 or TRBD2 (5 bases each). The CDR3 DNA reads TGCGCCAGCAGTGAAGAGGGGTATGGGACCCAGTACTTC. Translating gives CASSEEGYGTQYF.